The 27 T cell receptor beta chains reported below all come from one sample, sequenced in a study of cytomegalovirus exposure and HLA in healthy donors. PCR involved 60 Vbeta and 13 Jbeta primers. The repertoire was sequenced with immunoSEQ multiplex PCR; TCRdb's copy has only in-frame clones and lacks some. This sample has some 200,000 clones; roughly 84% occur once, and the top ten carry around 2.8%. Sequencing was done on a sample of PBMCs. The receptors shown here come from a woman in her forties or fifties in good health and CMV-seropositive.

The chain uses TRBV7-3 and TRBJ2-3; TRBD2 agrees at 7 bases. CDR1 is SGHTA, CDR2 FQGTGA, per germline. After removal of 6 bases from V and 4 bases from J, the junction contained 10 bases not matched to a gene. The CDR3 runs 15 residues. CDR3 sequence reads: CASRPPGLLADTQYF. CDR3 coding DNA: TGTGCCAGCAGGCCACCGGGACTACTAGCAGATACGCAGTATTTT.

The CDR3 nucleotides are TGTGCCAGCAGCTTAGGTACAGGGTACACTGAAGCTTTCTTT. This codes for CASSLGTGYTEAFF. The chain has TRBV7-9 and TRBJ1-1; D is possibly TRBD1 (6 bases). The CDR3 spans 14 residues. Trimming removed 1 base from V and 3 bases from J, with 9 bases in between. Germline CDR1 is SEHNR and CDR2 is FQNEAQ (reference sequence).

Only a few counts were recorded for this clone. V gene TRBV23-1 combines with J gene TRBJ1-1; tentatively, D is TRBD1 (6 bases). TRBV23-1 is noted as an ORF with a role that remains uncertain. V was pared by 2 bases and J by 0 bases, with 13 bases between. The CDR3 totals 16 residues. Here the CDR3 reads CASSQNKDSLNTEAFF. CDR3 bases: TGCGCCAGCAGTCAAAATAAGGACAGCCTGAACACTGAAGCTTTCTTT.

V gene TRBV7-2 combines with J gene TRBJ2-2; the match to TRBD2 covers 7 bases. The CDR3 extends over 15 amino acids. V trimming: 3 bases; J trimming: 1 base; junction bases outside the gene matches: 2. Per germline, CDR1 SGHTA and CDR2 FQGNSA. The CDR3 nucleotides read TGTGCCAGCAGCTTTGCTAGCGGGAACACCGGGGAGCTGTTTTTT. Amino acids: CASSFASGNTGELFF.

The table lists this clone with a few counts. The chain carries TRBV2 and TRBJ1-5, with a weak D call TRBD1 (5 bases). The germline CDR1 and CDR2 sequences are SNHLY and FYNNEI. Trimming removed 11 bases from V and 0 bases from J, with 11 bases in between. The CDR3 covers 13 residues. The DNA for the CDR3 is TGTGCCTCTGCGGGGGATAGCAATCAGCCCCAGCATTTT. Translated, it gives CASAGDSNQPQHF.

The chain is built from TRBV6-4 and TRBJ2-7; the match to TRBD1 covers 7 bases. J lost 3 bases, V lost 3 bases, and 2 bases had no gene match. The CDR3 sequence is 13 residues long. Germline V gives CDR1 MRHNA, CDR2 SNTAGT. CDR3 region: CASSERQGYEQYF. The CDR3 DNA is TGTGCCAGCAGTGAGCGACAGGGCTACGAGCAGTACTTC.

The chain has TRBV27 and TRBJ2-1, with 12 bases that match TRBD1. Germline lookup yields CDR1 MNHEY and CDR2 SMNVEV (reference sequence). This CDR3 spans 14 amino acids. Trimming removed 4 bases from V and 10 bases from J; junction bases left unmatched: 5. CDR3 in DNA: TGTGCCAGCAGTTCCGGGACAGGGGGCAGAGAGCAGTTCTTC. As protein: CASSSGTGGREQFF.

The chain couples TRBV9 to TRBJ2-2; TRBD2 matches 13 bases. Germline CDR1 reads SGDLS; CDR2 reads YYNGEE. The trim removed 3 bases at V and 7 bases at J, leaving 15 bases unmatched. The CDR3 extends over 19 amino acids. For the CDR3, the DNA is TGTGCCAGCAGCGGCCCAACTAGCGGGGGGGCTAGGTCGTTCGGGGAGCTGTTTTTT. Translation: CASSGPTSGGARSFGELFF.

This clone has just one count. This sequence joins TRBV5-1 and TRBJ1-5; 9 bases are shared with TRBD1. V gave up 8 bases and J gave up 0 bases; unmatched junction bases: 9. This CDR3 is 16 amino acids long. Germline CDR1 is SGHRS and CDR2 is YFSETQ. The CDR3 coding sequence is TGCGCCAGTCCCGGGACAGGGAGCTATAGCAATCAGCCCCAGCATTTT. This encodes CASPGTGSYSNQPQHF.

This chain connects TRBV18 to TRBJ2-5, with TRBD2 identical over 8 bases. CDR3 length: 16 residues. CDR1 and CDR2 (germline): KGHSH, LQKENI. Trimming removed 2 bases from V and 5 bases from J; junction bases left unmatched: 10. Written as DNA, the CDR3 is TGTGCCAGCTCACCATCAGCGGGGGCCATTGGGGAGACCCAGTACTTC. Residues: CASSPSAGAIGETQYF.

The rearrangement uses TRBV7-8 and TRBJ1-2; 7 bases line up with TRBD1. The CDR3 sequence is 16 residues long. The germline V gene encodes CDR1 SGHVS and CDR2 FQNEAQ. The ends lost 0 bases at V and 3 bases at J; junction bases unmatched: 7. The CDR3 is CASSLAPWTGDYGYTF. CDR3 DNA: TGTGCCAGCAGCTTAGCCCCTTGGACAGGCGACTATGGCTACACCTTC.

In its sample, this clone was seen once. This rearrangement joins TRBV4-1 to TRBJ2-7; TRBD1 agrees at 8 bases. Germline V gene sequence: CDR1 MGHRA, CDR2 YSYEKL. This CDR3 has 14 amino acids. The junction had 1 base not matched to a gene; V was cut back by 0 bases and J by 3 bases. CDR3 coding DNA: TGCGCCAGCAGCCAAGATACAGGGGGCTACGAGCAGTACTTC. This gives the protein CASSQDTGGYEQYF.

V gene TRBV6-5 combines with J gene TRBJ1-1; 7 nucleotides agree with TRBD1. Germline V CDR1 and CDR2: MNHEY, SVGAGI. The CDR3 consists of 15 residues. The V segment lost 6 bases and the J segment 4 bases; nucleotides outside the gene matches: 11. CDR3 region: CASSDRQGLATEAFF. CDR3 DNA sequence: TGTGCCAGCAGCGATCGACAGGGTTTGGCCACTGAAGCTTTCTTT.

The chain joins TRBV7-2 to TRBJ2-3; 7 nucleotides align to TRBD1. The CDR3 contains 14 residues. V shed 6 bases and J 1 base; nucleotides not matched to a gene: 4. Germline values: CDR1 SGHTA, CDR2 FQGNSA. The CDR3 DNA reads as TGTGCCAGCAGACGACAGGGCGGCACAGATACGCAGTATTTT. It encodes CASRRQGGTDTQYF.

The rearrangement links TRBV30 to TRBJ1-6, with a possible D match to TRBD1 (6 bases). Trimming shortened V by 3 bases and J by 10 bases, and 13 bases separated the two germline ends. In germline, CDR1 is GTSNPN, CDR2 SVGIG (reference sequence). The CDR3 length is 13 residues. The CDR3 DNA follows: TGTGCCTGGAGGAACAGGGTGGACTCACCCCTCCACTTT. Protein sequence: CAWRNRVDSPLHF.

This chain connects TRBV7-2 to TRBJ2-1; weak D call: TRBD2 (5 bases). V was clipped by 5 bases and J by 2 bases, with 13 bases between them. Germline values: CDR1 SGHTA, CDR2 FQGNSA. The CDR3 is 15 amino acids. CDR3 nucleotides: TGTGCCAGCAGCCAAAGGACGGGGACCTACAATGAGCAGTTCTTC. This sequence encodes CASSQRTGTYNEQFF.

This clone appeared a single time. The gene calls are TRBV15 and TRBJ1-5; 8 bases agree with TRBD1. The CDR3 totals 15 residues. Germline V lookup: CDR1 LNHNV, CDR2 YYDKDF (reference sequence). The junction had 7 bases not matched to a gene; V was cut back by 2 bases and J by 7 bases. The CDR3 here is CATSRLDRVEQPQHF. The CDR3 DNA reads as TGTGCCACCAGCAGACTGGACAGGGTGGAACAGCCCCAGCATTTT.

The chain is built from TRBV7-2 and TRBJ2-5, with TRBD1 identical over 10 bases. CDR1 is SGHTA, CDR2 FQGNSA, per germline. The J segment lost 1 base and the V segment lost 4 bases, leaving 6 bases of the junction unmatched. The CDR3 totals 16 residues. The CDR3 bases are TGTGCCAGCAGCTCGACAGGGGGCATCCCCCAAGAGACCCAGTACTTC. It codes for CASSSTGGIPQETQYF.

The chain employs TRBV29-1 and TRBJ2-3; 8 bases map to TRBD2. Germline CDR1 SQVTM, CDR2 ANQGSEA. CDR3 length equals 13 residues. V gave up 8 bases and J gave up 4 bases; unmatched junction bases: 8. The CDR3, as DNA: TGCAGCACCTCGGGGGGGCTTCCAGATACGCAGTATTTT. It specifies CSTSGGLPDTQYF.

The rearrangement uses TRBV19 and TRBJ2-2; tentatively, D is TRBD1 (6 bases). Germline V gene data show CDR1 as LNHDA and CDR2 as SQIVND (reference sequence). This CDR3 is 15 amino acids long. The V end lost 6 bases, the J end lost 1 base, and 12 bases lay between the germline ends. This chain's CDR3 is CASRPQGRNTGELFF. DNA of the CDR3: TGTGCCAGTAGACCCCAGGGGAGGAACACCGGGGAGCTGTTTTTT.

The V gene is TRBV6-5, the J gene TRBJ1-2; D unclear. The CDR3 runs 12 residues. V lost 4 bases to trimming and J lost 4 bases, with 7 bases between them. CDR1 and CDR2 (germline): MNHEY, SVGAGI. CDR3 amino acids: CASSSRSYGYTF. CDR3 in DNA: TGTGCCAGCAGTTCCCGGTCCTATGGCTACACCTTC.

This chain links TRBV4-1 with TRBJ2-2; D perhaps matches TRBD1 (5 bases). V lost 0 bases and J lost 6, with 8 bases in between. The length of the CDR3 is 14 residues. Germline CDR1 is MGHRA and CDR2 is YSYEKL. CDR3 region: CASSQEGQPGELFF. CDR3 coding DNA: TGCGCCAGCAGCCAAGAGGGGCAGCCCGGGGAGCTGTTTTTT.

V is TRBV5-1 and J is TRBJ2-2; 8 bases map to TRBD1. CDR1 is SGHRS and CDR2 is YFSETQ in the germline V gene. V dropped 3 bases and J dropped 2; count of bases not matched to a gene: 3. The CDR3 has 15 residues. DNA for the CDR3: TGCGCCAGCAGCTCGCAGGGGGCAAACACCGGGGAGCTGTTTTTT. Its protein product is CASSSQGANTGELFF. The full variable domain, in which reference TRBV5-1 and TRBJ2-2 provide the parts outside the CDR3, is KAGVTQTPRYLIKTRGQQVTLSCSPISGHRSVSWYQQTPGQGLQFLFEYFSETQRNKGNFPGRFSGRQFSNSRSEMNVSTLELGDSALYLCASSSQGANTGELFFGEGSRLTVL.

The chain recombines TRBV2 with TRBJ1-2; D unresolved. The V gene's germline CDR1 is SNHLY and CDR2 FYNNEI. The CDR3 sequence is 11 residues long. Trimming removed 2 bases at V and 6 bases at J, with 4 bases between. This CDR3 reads CASSESDGYTF. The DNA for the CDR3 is TGTGCCAGCAGTGAATCGGATGGCTACACCTTC.

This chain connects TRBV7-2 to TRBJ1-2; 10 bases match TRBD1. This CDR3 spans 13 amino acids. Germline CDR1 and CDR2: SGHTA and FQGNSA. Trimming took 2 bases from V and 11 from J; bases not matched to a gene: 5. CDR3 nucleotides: TGTGCCAGCAGCTTAAAGGGGACAGGGGTTTACACCTTC. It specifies CASSLKGTGVYTF.

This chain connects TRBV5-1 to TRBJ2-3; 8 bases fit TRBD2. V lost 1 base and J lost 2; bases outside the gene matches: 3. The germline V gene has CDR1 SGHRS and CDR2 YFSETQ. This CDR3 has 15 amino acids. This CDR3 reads CASSLPAGVTDTQYF. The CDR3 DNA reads TGCGCCAGCAGCTTGCCAGCGGGGGTCACAGATACGCAGTATTTT.

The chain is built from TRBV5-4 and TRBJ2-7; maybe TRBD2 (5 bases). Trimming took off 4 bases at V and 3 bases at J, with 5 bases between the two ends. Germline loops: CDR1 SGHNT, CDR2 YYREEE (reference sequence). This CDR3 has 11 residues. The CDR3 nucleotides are TGTGCCAGCAGCCGGGGCTACGAGCAGTACTTC. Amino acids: CASSRGYEQYF.